By frequency, the clone carrying this T cell receptor (beta chain) is medium-sized (0.01 to 0.1%). Its target is unknown. The V gene's germline CDR1 is SQVTM and CDR2 ANQGSEA. This CDR3 comprises 15 residues. CD45RO-CCR7+CD27+CD95- expression identified naive CD8+ T cells. These data belong to a study of CXCR3-negative and CXCR3-positive naive CD8 T cells. Turning to the study itself: Every library held about 1.5 +/- 0.3 million TRB reads, and the total came to 130 million to 150 million. Study conclusions and caveats: TCR interaction strength was inferred from TRB CDR3 physicochemistry, as CD5 matched across naive subsets. The TRBV-TRBJ usage of naive CXCR3-negative and CXCR3-positive cells was similar, but that of memory cells differed. When CXCR3-positive naive cells were set against CXCR3-negative naive cells, the former had more hydrophobic TRB CDR3s.

TRB cDNA libraries were made by UMI-labeled 5' RACE. TCRdb reworked the 5' RACE reads into one entry per CDR3 protein, no DNA. This repertoire includes about 5,300 distinct CDR3 sequences. Sequencing input: naive CXCR3+ CD8+ T cells from blood. Subset meaning: CD45RO-CCR7+CD27+CD95- naive CD8+ T cells expressing CXCR3 (TNR3+). This chain joins TRBV29-1 and TRBJ1-4. This clonotype was obtained from a human donor in good health. Some clones in this sample may be carry-over from other donors' samples. The CDR3 region is CSVESSGGLNEKLFF.